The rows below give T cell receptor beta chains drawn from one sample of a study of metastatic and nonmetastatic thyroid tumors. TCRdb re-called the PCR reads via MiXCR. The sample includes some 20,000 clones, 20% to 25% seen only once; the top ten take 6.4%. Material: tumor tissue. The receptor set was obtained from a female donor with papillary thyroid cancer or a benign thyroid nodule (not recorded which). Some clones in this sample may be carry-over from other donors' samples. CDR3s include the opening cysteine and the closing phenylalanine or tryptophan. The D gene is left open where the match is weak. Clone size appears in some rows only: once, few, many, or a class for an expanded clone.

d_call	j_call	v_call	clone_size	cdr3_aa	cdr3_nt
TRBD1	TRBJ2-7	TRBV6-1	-	CASSRTGGGYEQYF	TGTGCCAGCAGTCGAACAGGGGGCGGGTACGAGCAGTACTTC
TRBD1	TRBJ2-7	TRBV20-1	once	CSARPGTGDPYEQYF	TGCAGTGCCAGACCCGGGACAGGGGATCCCTACGAGCAGTACTTC
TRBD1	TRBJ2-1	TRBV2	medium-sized	CASSSGQSSYNEQFF	TGTGCCAGCAGTTCGGGACAGAGCTCCTACAATGAGCAGTTCTTC
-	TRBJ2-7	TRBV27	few	CASRRAVVGDFSYEQYF	TGTGCCAGCAGGAGAGCGGTAGTGGGGGATTTCTCCTACGAGCAGTACTTC
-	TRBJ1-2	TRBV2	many	CASSDGTGAAFGYGYTF	TGTGCCAGCAGTGACGGGACTGGAGCCGCGTTCGGCTATGGCTACACCTTC
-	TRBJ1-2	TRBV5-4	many	CASSRTGGGGYTF	TGTGCCAGCAGCAGAACCGGGGGCGGAGGCTACACCTTC
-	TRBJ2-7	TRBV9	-	CASSVSGAEAYEQYF	TGTGCCAGCAGCGTATCAGGGGCGGAGGCCTACGAGCAGTACTTC
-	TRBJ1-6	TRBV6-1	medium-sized	CASTRSSYNSPLHF	TGTGCCAGCACGCGAAGCTCCTATAATTCACCCCTCCACTTT
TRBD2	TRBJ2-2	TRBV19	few	CASSMGTSGELFF	TGTGCCAGTAGTATGGGGACTAGCGGGGAGCTGTTTTTT
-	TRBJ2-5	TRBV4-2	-	CASSHPIDTRGEGETQYF	TGTGCCAGCAGCCATCCTATCGACACCCGGGGCGAAGGAGAGACCCAGTACTTC
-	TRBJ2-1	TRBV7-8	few	CASSIHNEQFF	TGTGCCAGCAGCATCCACAATGAGCAGTTCTTC
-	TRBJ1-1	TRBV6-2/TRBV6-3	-	CASSYSGENTEAFF	TGTGCCAGCAGTTACTCGGGAGAGAACACTGAAGCTTTCTTT
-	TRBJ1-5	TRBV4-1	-	CASSREGRSNQPQHF	TGCGCCAGCAGCCGGGAGGGACGAAGCAATCAGCCCCAGCATTTT
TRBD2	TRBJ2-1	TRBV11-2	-	CASSSRLAGGGHNEQFF	TGTGCCAGCAGCTCCCGACTAGCGGGAGGGGGGCACAATGAGCAGTTCTTC
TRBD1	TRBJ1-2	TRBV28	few	CASSSRDSYGYTF	TGTGCCAGCAGTTCTCGGGACAGCTATGGCTACACCTTC
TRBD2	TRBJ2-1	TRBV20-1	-	CSVRDGLAGLVNEQSF	TGCAGTGTTAGAGATGGACTAGCGGGACTGGTGAATGAGCAGTCCTTC
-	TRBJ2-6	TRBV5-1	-	CASSLGGQGGANVLTF	TGCGCCAGCAGCTTGGGGGGGCAAGGTGGGGCCAACGTCCTGACTTTC
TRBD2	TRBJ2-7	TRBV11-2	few	CASSLDWVGTSGYEQYF	TGTGCCAGCAGCTTAGATTGGGTTGGGACTAGCGGCTACGAGCAGTACTTC